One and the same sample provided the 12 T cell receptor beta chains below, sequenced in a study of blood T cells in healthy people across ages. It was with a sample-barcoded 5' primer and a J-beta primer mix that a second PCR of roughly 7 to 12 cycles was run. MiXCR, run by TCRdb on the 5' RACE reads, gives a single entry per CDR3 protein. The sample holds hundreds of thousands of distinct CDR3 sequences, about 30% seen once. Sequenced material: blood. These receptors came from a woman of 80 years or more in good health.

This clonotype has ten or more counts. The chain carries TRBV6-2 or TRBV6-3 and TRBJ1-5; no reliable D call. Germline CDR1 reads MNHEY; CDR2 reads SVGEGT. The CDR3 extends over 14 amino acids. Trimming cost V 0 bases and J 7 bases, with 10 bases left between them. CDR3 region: CASSYSRVGQPQHF. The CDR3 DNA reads TGTGCCAGCAGTTACTCAAGGGTAGGGCAGCCCCAGCATTTT.

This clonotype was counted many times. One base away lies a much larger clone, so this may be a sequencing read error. The CDR3: CASSLRLAGKNEQYF. The CDR3 coding sequence is TGTGCCAGCAGCTTAAGACTAGCGGGGAAGAATGAGCAGTACTTC. The chain recombines TRBV7-3 with TRBJ2-7; the match to TRBD2 covers 11 bases. The V gene's germline CDR1 is SGHTA and CDR2 FQGTGA. With V trimmed by 1 base and J by 7 bases, 6 bases remained unmatched. The CDR3 is made up of 15 amino acids.

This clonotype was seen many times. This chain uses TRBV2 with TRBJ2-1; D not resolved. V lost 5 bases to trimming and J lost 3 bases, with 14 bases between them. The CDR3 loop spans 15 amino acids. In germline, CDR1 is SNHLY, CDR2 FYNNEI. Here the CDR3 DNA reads TGTGCCAGCAGTCCGCAGATGACGTACTACAATGAGCAGTTCTTC. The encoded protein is CASSPQMTYYNEQFF.

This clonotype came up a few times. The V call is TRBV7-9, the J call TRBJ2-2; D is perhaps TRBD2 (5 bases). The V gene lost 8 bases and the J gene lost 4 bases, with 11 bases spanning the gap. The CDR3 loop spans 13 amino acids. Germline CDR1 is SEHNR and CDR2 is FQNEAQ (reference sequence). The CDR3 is CASRRASTGELFF. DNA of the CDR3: TGTGCCAGCCGGCGGGCGAGCACCGGGGAGCTGTTTTTT.

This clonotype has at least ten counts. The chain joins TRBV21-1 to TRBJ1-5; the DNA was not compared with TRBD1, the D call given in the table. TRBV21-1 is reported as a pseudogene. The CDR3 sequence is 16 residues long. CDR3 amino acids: CASSFQGVRRSQPQHF. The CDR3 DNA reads TGTGCCAGCAGTTTCCAGGGGGTACGGAGGAGTCAGCCCCAGCATTTT.

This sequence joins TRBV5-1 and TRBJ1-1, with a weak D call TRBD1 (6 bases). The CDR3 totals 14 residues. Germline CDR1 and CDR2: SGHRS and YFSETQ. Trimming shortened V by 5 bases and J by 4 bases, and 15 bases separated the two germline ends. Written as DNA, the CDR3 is TGCGCCAGCAGGCTCGACAGGTTCGGCACTGAAGCTTTCTTT. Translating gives CASRLDRFGTEAFF.

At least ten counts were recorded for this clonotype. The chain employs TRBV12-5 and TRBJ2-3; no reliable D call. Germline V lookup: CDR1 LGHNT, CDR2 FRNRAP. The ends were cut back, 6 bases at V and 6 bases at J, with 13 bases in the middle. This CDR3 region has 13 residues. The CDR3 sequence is CASGPTDGDTQYF. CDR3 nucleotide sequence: TGTGCTAGTGGCCCCACCGATGGGGATACGCAGTATTTT.

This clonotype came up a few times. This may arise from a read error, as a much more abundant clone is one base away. The CDR3 reads CASSLDTGGSYNEQYF. CDR3 nucleotide sequence: TGTGCCAGCAGCTTAGATACGGGGGGCTCCTACAATGAGCAGTACTTC. The chain employs TRBV7-9 and TRBJ2-1, with D perhaps matching TRBD2 (7 bases). The last part of the DNA fits TRBJ2-7 better; the J call may be wrong. This CDR3 is 16 amino acids long. Germline-derived CDR1 and CDR2 are SEHNR and FQNEAQ (reference sequence).

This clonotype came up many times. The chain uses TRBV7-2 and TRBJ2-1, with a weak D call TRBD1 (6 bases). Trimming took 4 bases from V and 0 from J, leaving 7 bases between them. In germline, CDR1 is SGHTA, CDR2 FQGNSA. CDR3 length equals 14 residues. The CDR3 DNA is TGTGCCAGCAGCTCGGACAGCTCCTACAATGAGCAGTTCTTC. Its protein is CASSSDSSYNEQFF.

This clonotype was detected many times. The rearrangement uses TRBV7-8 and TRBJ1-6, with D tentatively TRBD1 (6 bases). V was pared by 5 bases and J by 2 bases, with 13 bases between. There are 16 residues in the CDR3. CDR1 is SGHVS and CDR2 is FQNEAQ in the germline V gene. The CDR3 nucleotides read TGTGCCAGCAGCACCGACAGGACCGCCTATAATTCACCCCTCCACTTT. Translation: CASSTDRTAYNSPLHF.

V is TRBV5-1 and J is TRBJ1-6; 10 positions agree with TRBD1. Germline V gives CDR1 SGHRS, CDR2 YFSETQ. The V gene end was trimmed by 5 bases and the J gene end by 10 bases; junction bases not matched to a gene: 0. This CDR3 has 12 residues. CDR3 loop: CASRDRGSPLHF. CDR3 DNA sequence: TGCGCCAGCAGGGACAGGGGGTCACCCCTCCACTTT.

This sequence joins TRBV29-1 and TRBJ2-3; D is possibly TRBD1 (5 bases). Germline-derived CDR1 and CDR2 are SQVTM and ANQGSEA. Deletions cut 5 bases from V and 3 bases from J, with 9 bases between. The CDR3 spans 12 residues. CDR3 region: CSVLTETDTQYF. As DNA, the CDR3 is TGCAGCGTTCTGACAGAAACAGATACGCAGTATTTT.